This T cell receptor beta chain was recovered during a study of shared clonotypes between healthy human individuals. Several immunoSEQ plates received, in even portions, the genomic DNA of each subset. The assay was immunoSEQ multiplex PCR, and TCRdb's table has in-frame clones only and misses some. Here the sample spans 2 million to 3 million clones, 93% being singletons. This CDR3 has 14 amino acids. Germline V CDR1 and CDR2: KGHSH, LQKENI. The junction had 5 bases not matched to a gene; V was cut back by 6 bases and J by 5 bases. This sequence originates from a man between 18 and 35 years old in good health. Some clones in this sample may be carry-over from other donors' samples. The V call is TRBV18, the J call TRBJ2-5; TRBD2 aligns across 11 bases. The specimen sequenced was naive CD4+ T cells from PBMCs. The sample's subset: CD45RA+ positively selected. The CDR3 is CASSPTSGAETQYF. CDR3 nucleotide sequence: TGTGCCAGCTCGCCGACTAGCGGGGCGGAGACCCAGTACTTC. Complete variable domain (other parts from reference TRBV18 and TRBJ2-5): NAGVMQNPRHLVRRRGQEARLRCSPMKGHSHVYWYRQLPEEGLKFMVYLQKENIIDESGMPKERFSAEFPKEGPSILRIQQVVRGDSAAYFCASSPTSGAETQYFGPGTRLLVL.